A selection of T cell receptor beta chains follows, all from one sample in a study of cytomegalovirus exposure and HLA in healthy donors. Assay: immunoSEQ multiplex PCR; the TCRdb copy retains only in-frame clones and omits some. This sample has more than 65,000 clones; around 67% occur once, and the top ten carry 5.5% to 8%. The sample taken for sequencing was PBMCs. These receptor sequences come from a woman between 50 and 59 years old in good health and CMV-seropositive. Both conserved end residues are part of each CDR3. The D gene is left open where the match is weak. Clone size is not always given. Where it is, it says once, few, many or a class for expanded clones.

>few|TRBV6-1|TRBJ2-1|TRBD2
TGTGCCAGCAGGGAGACACGGGGGGGTGACAATGAGCAGTTCTTC
CASRETRGGDNEQFF
>.|TRBV6-1|TRBJ2-7|.
TGTGCCAGCAGTGAACAGGGTGGCGACGAGCAGTACTTC
CASSEQGGDEQYF
>.|TRBV25-1|TRBJ2-2|TRBD1
TGTGCCAGCAGTGAAAGGACAGGCAGCACCGGGGAGCTGTTTTTT
CASSERTGSTGELFF
>.|TRBV7-3|TRBJ1-6|.
TGTGCCAGCAGCCCCAGCCGGGACCCAAGGAGGGAGTCACCCCTCCACTTT
CASSPSRDPRRESPLHF
>few|TRBV6-6|TRBJ2-6|.
TGTGCCAGCAGTTACTCGGTGGGGGGGCGCAACGTCCTGACTTTC
CASSYSVGGRNVLTF
>.|TRBV5-4|TRBJ2-3|TRBD1
TGTGCCAGCAGAGCCGGGACAGGGGAGTTGGATTTT
CASRAGTGELDF
>.|TRBV7-9|TRBJ1-5|.
TGTTCCAGCAGCTACCAGGGTCAGCCCCAGCATTTT
CSSSYQGQPQHF
>few|TRBV5-5|TRBJ1-1|.
TGTGCCAGCAGCTTGGGTGGAGGGGCTGCTGAAGCTTTCTTT
CASSLGGGAAEAFF
>.|TRBV25-1|TRBJ1-1|TRBD1
TGTGCCAGCAGAGGACAGGGGGACACTGAAGCTTTCTTT
CASRGQGDTEAFF
>.|TRBV28|TRBJ1-4|.
TGTGCCAGCAGTTTAAGGCAGGTCACAACTAATGAAAAACTGTTTTTT
CASSLRQVTTNEKLFF
>medium-sized|TRBV12-5|TRBJ2-1|.
TGTGCTAGTGAGAGATACAATGAGCAGTTCTTC
CASERYNEQFF
>.|TRBV6-6|TRBJ2-7|TRBD2
TGTGCCAGCTGCCCCCGGGGAGGGTCCTACGAGCAGTACTTC
CASCPRGGSYEQYF
>.|TRBV11-2|TRBJ2-2|.
TGTGCCAGCAGCTTACCGGGATATAACAGCGGGGAGCTGTTTTTT
CASSLPGYNSGELFF
>few|TRBV11-3|TRBJ1-3|.
TGTGCCAGCAGCTTAGGGCCTTTGAACACCATATATTTT
CASSLGPLNTIYF
>.|TRBV7-9|TRBJ1-2|TRBD1
TGTGCCAGCAGCTCAGCTGACAGGGGAGGCTACACCTTC
CASSSADRGGYTF
>.|TRBV27|TRBJ1-5|.
TGTGCCCCCTTCGACACCCTCTACTTTAGCAATCAGCCCCAGCATTTT
CAPFDTLYFSNQPQHF
>few|TRBV21-1|TRBJ1-2|.
TGTGCCAGCAGCAGCTCCGGGACAGGACCTATGGTGGACACCTTC
CASSSSGTGPMVDTF
>.|TRBV9|TRBJ2-6|TRBD1
TGTGCCAGCAGCGTTGGTCCGGGACAGAGACTCTCTGGGGCCAACGTCCTGACTTTC
CASSVGPGQRLSGANVLTF
>.|TRBV2|TRBJ2-3|TRBD2
TGTGCCAGCAGTGAAGCGGGCGGGGGGGGAGGGACAGATACGCAGTATTTT
CASSEAGGGGGTDTQYF
>once|TRBV7-6|TRBJ1-3|.
TGTGCCAGCAGCTCCAAGCCAAGCTCTGGAAACACCATATATTTT
CASSSKPSSGNTIYF
>few|TRBV4-1|TRBJ1-2|.
TGCGCCAGCAGCAAAGCCGTTTTTACAGGGTCCAACTATGGCTACACCTTC
CASSKAVFTGSNYGYTF
>.|TRBV21-1|TRBJ1-2|.
TGTGCCAGCGGCTCCGTCGGGGGAAACTATGGCTACACCTTC
CASGSVGGNYGYTF
>.|TRBV5-1|TRBJ2-7|.
TGCGCCAGCAGACCGGCAGCAGGATACGAGCAGTACTTC
CASRPAAGYEQYF
>.|TRBV5-4|TRBJ1-1|.
TGTGCCAGCAGCTTGCTTCAGACAGAGAACACTGAAGCTTTCTTT
CASSLLQTENTEAFF
>once|TRBV7-7|TRBJ1-6|TRBD1
TGTGCCAGCAGCTTAGTGGAACGTAGACAGGGGGATAATTCACCCCTCCACTTT
CASSLVERRQGDNSPLHF
>.|TRBV6-4|TRBJ2-1|.
TGTGCCAGCAGTGACCCGGCTAGCTTCAGCAATGAGCAGTTCTTC
CASSDPASFSNEQFF
>.|TRBV6-4|TRBJ2-1|.
TGTGCCAGCAGTGACTCCGGGGGAGGCGATGAGCAGTTCTTC
CASSDSGGGDEQFF
>few|TRBV7-9|TRBJ1-1|.
TGTGCCAGCAGCTTAGCCCCCCCCGGAGGCACTGAAGCTTTCTTT
CASSLAPPGGTEAFF
>.|TRBV29-1|TRBJ2-2|.
TGCAGCGTCCTCCCGGACACCGGGGAGCTGTTTTTT
CSVLPDTGELFF
>few|TRBV6-1|TRBJ2-7|.
TGTGCCAGCAGGGGGGGTTTCGAGCAGTACTTC
CASRGGFEQYF
>few|TRBV6-5|TRBJ1-2|.
TGTGCCAGCAGTTACCATCGAGGTAGGGAGACCGTCTACACCTTC
CASSYHRGRETVYTF
>.|TRBV10-3|TRBJ2-1|.
TGTGCCATCATGACGGACAGGCCCCGGGGGAATGAGCAGTTCTTC
CAIMTDRPRGNEQFF
>.|TRBV5-1|TRBJ1-4|.
TGCGCCAGCAGCTTGGCCACGGACACCGACGATGAAAAACTGTTTTTT
CASSLATDTDDEKLFF
>.|TRBV7-9|TRBJ2-1|TRBD2
TGTTCCAGCAGCTATCGGGGGTCCAGCGGGGGAGGTGTGGAGTTCTTC
CSSSYRGSSGGGVEFF
>few|TRBV10-3|TRBJ1-2|TRBD1
TGTGCCATCCGACCGGGACAGGGCGATGGCTACACCTTC
CAIRPGQGDGYTF
>few|TRBV11-1|TRBJ2-5|TRBD2
TGTGCCAGCAGTTCACTAGCGGGGAGCCTTCGGGAGACCCAGTACTTC
CASSSLAGSLRETQYF
>.|TRBV18|TRBJ2-5|.
TGTGCCAGCTCACCACTAAGGGGTCGGGAGACCCAGTACTTC
CASSPLRGRETQYF
>.|TRBV18|TRBJ1-1|.
TGTGCCAGCTCACCACGACAGGATGATGAAGCTTTCTTT
CASSPRQDDEAFF
>.|TRBV5-6|TRBJ1-2|.
TGTGCCAGCAGACGTGGGGCCTCTAACTATGGCTACACCTTC
CASRRGASNYGYTF
>few|TRBV5-1|TRBJ1-1|TRBD1
TGCGCCAGCAGCTTGGCCCAGGGGGTCACTGAAGCTTTCTTT
CASSLAQGVTEAFF
>few|TRBV2|TRBJ2-1|.
TGTGCCAGCAGGCAGACCCCGGGGAACAATGAGCAGTTCTTC
CASRQTPGNNEQFF
>.|TRBV28|TRBJ1-2|.
TGTGCCAGCAGTTTATCGTCCGGGAATGGCTACACCTTC
CASSLSSGNGYTF
>.|TRBV6-1|TRBJ2-1|TRBD2
TGTGCCAGCAGTGATCCGGCTAGCGGTAACAATGAGCAGTTCTTC
CASSDPASGNNEQFF
>.|TRBV28|TRBJ1-2|.
TGTGCCAGCAGTTCCGAGGGGGGGCTAAATAACTATGGCTACACCTTC
CASSSEGGLNNYGYTF
>.|TRBV10-3|TRBJ1-2|TRBD1
TGTGCCATCAGTGAAGGGACAGGGGGCGCCTATGGCTACACCTTC
CAISEGTGGAYGYTF
>.|TRBV2|TRBJ1-6|.
TGTGCCAGCAGTGAATTACGGGGTGAAAATTCACCCCTCCACTTT
CASSELRGENSPLHF
>.|TRBV30|TRBJ1-2|TRBD1
TGTGCCTCAACCGGGACAGGGGGCGGGCCGTATGGCTACACCTTC
CASTGTGGGPYGYTF
>.|TRBV2|TRBJ1-1|.
.
CAIKWGQGSLESFF
>.|TRBV28|TRBJ2-4|.
TGTGCCAGCAGTCTAAGCTACATTCAGTACTTC
CASSLSYIQYF
>.|TRBV5-1|TRBJ1-5|.
TGCGCCAGCAGCTTCGATTTTATCGGGCTGGGGGGTCAGCCCCAGCATTTT
CASSFDFIGLGGQPQHF
>.|TRBV18|TRBJ2-3|TRBD2
TGTGCCAGCTCACCACGACTAGCTATCCCGGATACGCAGTATTTT
CASSPRLAIPDTQYF
>once|TRBV5-8|TRBJ2-5|.
TGTGCCAGCAGCCTTCGGGAGACCCAGTACTTC
CASSLRETQYF
>.|TRBV19|TRBJ1-5|.
TGTGCCAGTAGTATAGGGACATCCCAGCATTTT
CASSIGTSQHF
>.|TRBV30|TRBJ1-2|.
TGTGCCTTCACAGGGAACTATGGCTACACCTTC
CAFTGNYGYTF
>.|TRBV5-4|TRBJ2-2|TRBD1
TGTGCCAGCAGCGGGACAGGGAGCGGGGAGCTGTTTTTT
CASSGTGSGELFF
>few|TRBV6-5|TRBJ2-2|TRBD1
TGTGCCAGCAGAACGGGACAGGTCGACACCGGGGAGCTGTTTTTT
CASRTGQVDTGELFF
>.|TRBV20-1|TRBJ2-5|.
TGCAGTGCTCAGTCCCAAGAGACCCAGTACTTC
CSAQSQETQYF
>once|TRBV7-5|TRBJ1-2|.
TGTGCCAGAAGCTTAGAGGGTTGGCCGGGGTATGGCTACACCTTC
CARSLEGWPGYGYTF
>.|TRBV11-3|TRBJ2-2|.
TGTGCCAGCAGCTTAGTACTAGGGTCCGGGGAGCTGTTTTTT
CASSLVLGSGELFF